The rows below give T cell receptor beta chains drawn from one sample of a study of T cell repertoires in cytomegalovirus infection. A single record per CDR3 protein comes from TCRdb applying MiXCR to the reads. The sample carries some 900,000 distinct CDR3 sequences, approximately 32% recorded once. No antigens are known for them. Sequenced material: cultured CD8+ T cells from PBMCs, taken from culture after CMV antigen stimulation. These receptor sequences come from a human donor in good health (CMV status not recorded). Some clones in this sample may be carry-over from other donors' samples. The CDR3 runs from the conserved cysteine through the conserved F or W. The D gene is left open where the match is weak. Expanded clones get a size class; other rows say once, few or many, or leave the size out.

D gene	V gene	clone size	J gene	CDR3 protein	CDR3 DNA
NA	TRBV4-1	NA	TRBJ2-5	CASSRPPGTQYF	TGCGCCAGCAGCCGGCCTCCGGGGACCCAGTACTTC
TRBD1	TRBV5-6	NA	TRBJ2-7	CASRDALGQIYEQYF	TGTGCCAGCAGAGATGCACTGGGACAGATATACGAGCAGTACTTC
NA	TRBV12-3/TRBV12-4	NA	TRBJ2-3	CASSRIRESTDTQYF	TGTGCCAGCAGCCGGATTCGAGAAAGCACAGATACGCAGTATTTT
TRBD2	TRBV6-6	NA	TRBJ2-1	CASSETTGGGWEQFF	TGTGCCAGCAGTGAGACTACCGGGGGGGGCTGGGAGCAGTTCTTC
TRBD1	TRBV7-8	few	TRBJ1-6	CASSGGQDSSYNSPLHF	TGTGCCAGCAGCGGAGGACAGGATAGCTCCTATAATTCACCCCTCCACTTT
TRBD1	TRBV6-1	few	TRBJ2-1	CASSPTGFEQFF	TGTGCCAGCAGTCCGACAGGGTTTGAGCAGTTCTTC
NA	TRBV7-9	NA	TRBJ1-2	CASSPMTANYGYTF	TGTGCCAGCAGCCCCATGACAGCAAACTATGGCTACACCTTC
NA	TRBV4-1	few	TRBJ2-7	CASSQDLSRPEQYF	TGCGCCAGCAGCCAAGATCTCTCTAGGCCGGAGCAGTACTTC
NA	TRBV20-1	NA	TRBJ2-4	CSARDGLPLAKNIQYF	TGCAGTGCTAGAGATGGACTGCCACTAGCCAAAAACATTCAGTACTTC
NA	TRBV15	NA	TRBJ2-2	CATSREVSNTGELFF	TGTGCCACCAGCAGAGAAGTCAGCAACACCGGGGAGCTGTTTTTT
TRBD1	TRBV12-3/TRBV12-4	NA	TRBJ2-3	CASSFRRDRGSDTQYF	TGTGCCAGCAGTTTCCGCCGGGACAGAGGGTCAGATACGCAGTATTTT
TRBD1	TRBV7-9	NA	TRBJ1-2	CASSSLPDRDGYTF	TGTGCCAGCAGCTCACTCCCCGACAGGGACGGCTACACCTTC
NA	TRBV14	few	TRBJ2-2	CASSHLPGELFF	TGTGCCAGCAGCCACCTCCCCGGGGAGCTGTTTTTT
TRBD2	TRBV6-5	NA	TRBJ2-1	CASSYIPGGATEQFF	TGTGCCAGCAGTTACATCCCCGGGGGGGCCACTGAGCAGTTCTTC
NA	TRBV12-3/TRBV12-4	NA	TRBJ1-2	CANSLGRLYGYTF	TGTGCCAACAGTTTGGGCAGACTCTATGGCTACACCTTC
NA	TRBV3-1	few	TRBJ2-1	CASSQAANEQFF	TGTGCCAGCAGCCAAGCTGCCAATGAGCAGTTCTTC
NA	TRBV12-3/TRBV12-4	NA	TRBJ2-7	CASSLVEGFSYEQYF	TGTGCCAGCAGTCTCGTAGAGGGGTTCTCCTACGAGCAGTACTTC
TRBD1	TRBV7-3	NA	TRBJ2-1	CASSLFHAQDRRLGNEQFF	TGTGCCAGCAGCTTATTTCACGCCCAGGACAGGAGGTTGGGGAATGAGCAGTTCTTC
TRBD1	TRBV28	NA	TRBJ1-4	CASNRGQGYNEKLFF	TGTGCCAGCAACCGAGGACAGGGATATAATGAAAAACTGTTTTTT
TRBD2	TRBV7-2	many	TRBJ2-4	CASSTSGGVYIQYF	TGTGCCAGCAGCACCAGCGGGGGGGTGTACATTCAGTACTTC
NA	TRBV4-1	NA	TRBJ2-1	CASSQVPGGDEQFF	TGCGCCAGCAGCCAAGTTCCAGGAGGGGATGAGCAGTTCTTC
NA	TRBV6-2/TRBV6-3	few	TRBJ2-3	CASSYLAPDTQYF	TGTGCCAGCAGTTATCTGGCACCAGATACGCAGTATTTT
NA	TRBV5-1	NA	TRBJ2-7	CASSQDSHEQYF	TGCGCCAGCAGCCAGGACAGTCACGAGCAGTACTTC
NA	TRBV2	NA	TRBJ1-5	CASTELSNQPQHF	TGTGCCAGCACCGAGCTTAGCAATCAGCCCCAGCATTTT
TRBD2	TRBV2	NA	TRBJ2-1	CASFLAGPYNEQFF	TGTGCCAGCTTTCTAGCGGGGCCCTACAATGAGCAGTTCTTC
NA	TRBV12-3/TRBV12-4	NA	TRBJ2-4	CANNSGSILAKNIQYF	TGTGCCAACAATTCAGGGTCGATTCTAGCCAAAAACATTCAGTACTTC
NA	TRBV10-2	many	TRBJ1-4	CASTTNPEKLFF	TGCGCCAGCACGACAAACCCAGAAAAACTGTTTTTT
NA	TRBV7-8	many	TRBJ2-1	CASSSGLNWGYNEQFF	TGTGCCAGCAGCTCGGGGCTAAACTGGGGCTACAATGAGCAGTTCTTC
TRBD2	TRBV7-2	many	TRBJ2-2	CASSVPGLAGVSGTGELFF	TGTGCCAGCAGCGTACCGGGACTAGCGGGGGTCTCAGGTACCGGGGAGCTGTTTTTT
NA	TRBV15	NA	TRBJ2-1	CATSGSGGSEQFF	TGTGCCACCAGCGGGAGTGGGGGCAGTGAGCAGTTCTTC
TRBD2	TRBV6-2/TRBV6-3	NA	TRBJ2-3	CASELAGPGDTQYF	TGTGCCAGCGAGTTAGCGGGGCCCGGGGATACGCAGTATTTT
TRBD2	TRBV7-8	few	TRBJ2-5	CASSSRTSGGPETQYF	TGTGCCAGCAGCTCTAGGACTAGCGGGGGTCCCGAGACCCAGTACTTC
TRBD1	TRBV11-2	NA	TRBJ2-1	CASIRAMTGGLREQFF	TGTGCCAGCATTAGGGCGATGACAGGGGGCTTGAGGGAGCAGTTCTTC
NA	TRBV12-3/TRBV12-4	few	TRBJ1-2	CASSLSTSGGYGYTF	TGTGCCAGCAGTTTATCAACGTCCGGAGGGTATGGCTACACCTTC
NA	TRBV27	few	TRBJ1-2	CASSPQGSSPAYGYTF	TGTGCCAGCAGTCCCCAGGGGTCTTCACCAGCCTATGGCTACACCTTC
NA	TRBV2	NA	TRBJ2-5	CASKDGPEQETQYF	TGTGCCAGCAAGGACGGCCCGGAACAAGAGACCCAGTACTTC
NA	TRBV6-2/TRBV6-3	NA	TRBJ2-1	CASSYYPDSYNEQFF	TGTGCCAGCAGTTACTACCCAGACAGCTACAATGAGCAGTTCTTC
NA	TRBV29-1	NA	TRBJ1-1	CSVVSENTEAFF	TGCAGCGTTGTGAGTGAGAACACTGAAGCTTTCTTT
TRBD1	TRBV15	NA	TRBJ1-5	CATRDSGGIDQPQHF	TGTGCCACCAGAGATTCAGGGGGGATTGATCAGCCCCAGCATTTT
TRBD1	TRBV4-1	once	TRBJ1-3	CASSPNSEGAGNTIYF	TGCGCCAGCAGCCCGAATTCGGAGGGGGCCGGAAACACCATATATTTT
NA	TRBV11-2	many	TRBJ2-1	CASSRRGEPNNEQFF	TGTGCCAGCAGCCGCAGGGGAGAACCTAACAATGAGCAGTTCTTC